These 27 T cell receptor beta chains were all obtained from the same sample, sequenced in a study of vaccination effects on CD4 cells after COVID-19. Clones were read by immunoSEQ multiplex PCR, and TCRdb kept only the in-frame ones, dropping some. The top ten clones hold 1.5% to 2% of a sample with about 64,000 clones, about 78% of them seen once. Ahead of sequencing, the ViraFEST assay grew antigen-specific CD4+ T cells using viral peptide pools. Culture proceeded for nine to ten days, and CD4+ T cells were then isolated. Participants were vaccinated with two doses of either the BNT162b2 or mRNA-1273 vaccine. Their target antigens are unknown. Sequencing was performed on CD4+ T cells from PBMCs cultured with HCoV-OC43 spike peptides, taken after COVID-19 vaccination. Subset noted: HCoV-OC43 spike overlapping peptide pool stimulation. The source of these receptors is a human donor who received a COVID-19 vaccine.

A few counts support this clone. The chain employs TRBV29-1 and TRBJ1-2; weak D call: TRBD1 (5 bases). Germline V gene sequence: CDR1 SQVTM, CDR2 ANQGSEA. Deletions cut 2 bases from V and 3 bases from J, with 19 bases between. CDR3 length equals 16 residues. The DNA for the CDR3 is TGCAGCGTTGAACGGGTGCGCAGGGACGGATACTATGGCTACACCTTC. Translating it yields CSVERVRRDGYYGYTF. Variable domain in full (rest from reference TRBV29-1 and TRBJ1-2): SAVISQKPSRDICQRGTSLTIQCQVDSQVTMMFWYRQQPGQSLTLIATANQGSEATYESGFVIDKFPISRPNLTFSTLTVSNMSPEDSSIYLCSVERVRRDGYYGYTFGSGTRLTVV.

The gene calls are TRBV5-5 and TRBJ2-1, with a weak D call TRBD2 (5 bases). CDR1 and CDR2 (germline): SGHKS, YYEKEE (reference sequence). V was trimmed by 1 base and J by 5 bases, leaving 10 bases between them. The CDR3 spans 14 residues. CDR3 residues: CASSLILVNNEQFF. CDR3 coding DNA: TGTGCCAGCAGCTTGATACTAGTAAACAATGAGCAGTTCTTC.

This chain connects TRBV7-2 to TRBJ1-4; no reliable D call. Trimming stripped 5 bases from V and 7 bases from J, with 20 bases between. The CDR3 sequence is 16 residues long. The germline CDR1 and CDR2 sequences are SGHTA and FQGNSA. The CDR3 is CASSPWEPTSVEKLFF. CDR3 DNA sequence: TGTGCCAGCAGCCCTTGGGAACCTACTTCGGTTGAAAAACTGTTTTTT.

The rearrangement links TRBV6-1 to TRBJ1-2; tentative D call: TRBD1 (6 bases). V shed 6 bases and J shed 2 bases, with 10 bases lying between them. The germline V gene encodes CDR1 MNHNS and CDR2 SASEGT. The length of the CDR3 is 13 residues. The CDR3 DNA is TGTGCCAGCAGCGCTGGACAGAACTATGGCTACACCTTC. It translates to CASSAGQNYGYTF.

The chain uses TRBV27 and TRBJ2-6, with unresolved D. CDR1 MNHEY and CDR2 SMNVEV come from the germline V gene (reference sequence). The V end was cut by 6 bases, the J end by 0 bases, with 9 bases between. The CDR3 extends over 15 amino acids. The CDR3 reads CASSKSSSGANVLTF. CDR3 DNA: TGTGCCAGCAGCAAAAGCAGCTCTGGGGCCAACGTCCTGACTTTC.

This clone has only a few counts. The chain links TRBV4-1 to TRBJ2-2; D may be TRBD2 (6 bases). The ends were cut back, 1 base at V and 4 bases at J, with 13 bases in the middle. The V gene's germline CDR1 is MGHRA and CDR2 YSYEKL. This CDR3 has 16 residues. CDR3 sequence (DNA): TGCGCCAGCAGCCAAGGGAGGGGCATGGTCACCGGGGAGCTGTTTTTT. This codes for CASSQGRGMVTGELFF.

V is TRBV5-1 and J is TRBJ2-3; D remains ambiguous. The CDR3 extends over 13 amino acids. Looked up from germline, CDR1 is SGHRS and CDR2 is YFSETQ. The V end was cut by 0 bases, the J end by 5 bases, with 7 bases between. CDR3 sequence (DNA): TGCGCCAGCAGCTTGGGTTCCGGAGATACGCAGTATTTT. Translating gives CASSLGSGDTQYF.

The gene calls are TRBV7-2 and TRBJ2-5, with 8 bases lining up with TRBD1. The length of the CDR3 is 15 residues. Germline trimming cut 2 bases from V and 4 bases from J; bases unmatched to any gene: 6. The V gene's germline CDR1 is SGHTA and CDR2 FQGNSA. This CDR3 is CASSLFQGAGETQYF. CDR3 bases: TGTGCCAGCAGCTTATTCCAGGGGGCGGGAGAGACCCAGTACTTC.

The CDR3 is CASSSKNTEAFF. CDR3 coding DNA: TGTGCCAGCAGCTCCAAGAACACTGAAGCTTTCTTT. The chain combines TRBV7-3 with TRBJ1-1; D unclear. Trimming removed 4 bases at V and 1 base at J, with 4 bases between. CDR1 SGHTA and CDR2 FQGTGA come from the germline V gene. The CDR3 spans 12 residues. The whole variable domain, remainder taken from reference TRBV7-3 and TRBJ1-1, is GAGVSQTPSNKVTEKGKYVELRCDPISGHTALYWYRQSLGQGPEFLIYFQGTGAADDSGLPNDRFFAVRPEGSVSTLKIQRTERGDSAVYLCASSSKNTEAFFGQGTRLTVV.

This rearrangement joins TRBV12-3 or TRBV12-4 to TRBJ1-1; D may be TRBD1 (6 bases). The CDR3 runs 13 residues. V lost 6 bases to trimming and J lost 0 bases, with 8 bases between them. The CDR3 nucleotides are TGTGCCAGCAGCCCAGGGGTGAACACTGAAGCTTTCTTT. Protein: CASSPGVNTEAFF.

The chain couples TRBV3-1 (or the pseudogene TRBV3-2) to TRBJ2-2; 9 positions agree with TRBD2. This CDR3 is 15 amino acids long. Germline V gene lookup returns CDR1 LGHDT and CDR2 YNNKEL (reference sequence). J was trimmed by 3 bases and V by 4 bases; bases with no gene match: 3. The CDR3 DNA is TGTGCCAGCAGCCTCCTAGCGGGGCACACCGGGGAGCTGTTTTTT. Its translation is CASSLLAGHTGELFF.

The V gene is TRBV5-1, the J gene TRBJ1-5; no clear D. Germline CDR1 and CDR2: SGHRS and YFSETQ. Trimming shortened V by 4 bases and J by 4 bases, and 9 bases separated the two germline ends. The CDR3 is made up of 13 amino acids. The CDR3 region is CASSLYINQPQHF. The DNA of the CDR3 is TGCGCCAGCAGCCTCTACATTAATCAGCCCCAGCATTTT.

This chain joins TRBV7-2 and TRBJ2-2; either TRBD1 or TRBD2 may supply D (6 bases each). This CDR3 has 14 amino acids. The germline CDR1 and CDR2 sequences are SGHTA and FQGNSA. V dropped 5 bases and J dropped 8 bases, with 15 bases sitting between them. The chain's CDR3 is CASSVWGASGELFF. CDR3 DNA sequence: TGTGCCAGCAGCGTCTGGGGGGCGTCTGGGGAGCTGTTTTTT.

V usage is TRBV30 and J usage is TRBJ2-1; 7 nucleotides agree with TRBD1. This CDR3 contains 15 residues. Unmatched junction bases numbered 9, after V lost 5 bases and J lost 2 bases. Germline CDR1 reads GTSNPN; CDR2 reads SVGIG (reference sequence). The CDR3: CAWGTNRGPYNEQFF. The CDR3 DNA reads TGTGCCTGGGGCACGAACAGGGGCCCCTACAATGAGCAGTTCTTC. Looking up the rest from reference TRBV30 and TRBJ2-1 gives the full variable domain: SQTIHQWPATLVQPVGSPLSLECTVEGTSNPNLYWYRQAAGRGLQLLFYSVGIGQISSEVPQNLSASRPQDRQFILSSKKLLLSDSGFYLCAWGTNRGPYNEQFFGPGTRLTVL.

This chain links TRBV9 with TRBJ2-6; D not resolved. V dropped 4 bases and J dropped 3 bases, with 14 bases sitting between them. This CDR3 has 16 residues. Per the germline V gene, CDR1 is SGDLS and CDR2 is YYNGEE. As DNA, the CDR3 is TGTGCCAGCAGCTCACAAAAGGGAAATGGGGCCAACGTCCTGACTTTC. Residues: CASSSQKGNGANVLTF.

The chain is built from TRBV27 and TRBJ2-7; tentative D call: TRBD2 (5 bases). CDR3 size: 16 residues. The germline V gene encodes CDR1 MNHEY and CDR2 SMNVEV (reference sequence). The germline V and J ends were trimmed by 5 bases and 7 bases, with 24 bases remaining between them. The CDR3 DNA reads as TGTGCCAGCAGTCCTTCTTCTTTACTCGGGGTGAGTGAGCAGTACGTC. This encodes CASSPSSLLGVSEQYV.

This chain joins TRBV9 and TRBJ1-4; D is unclear. Trimming took off 1 base at V and 2 bases at J, with 9 bases between the two ends. The CDR3 contains 15 residues. CDR1 and CDR2 (germline): SGDLS, YYNGEE. CDR3 sequence reads: CASSVQGSTNEKLFF. DNA for the CDR3: TGTGCCAGCAGCGTACAAGGTAGCACTAATGAAAAACTGTTTTTT.

V is TRBV7-8 and J is TRBJ1-3, with D possibly matching TRBD1 (6 bases). CDR3 length: 16 amino acids. The germline CDR1 and CDR2 sequences are SGHVS and FQNEAQ. Trimming removed 7 bases from V and 1 base from J, with 17 bases in between. The CDR3 DNA is TGTGCCAGCACCTCCGGGGGGGCGAGGTCTGGAAACACCATATATTTT. It encodes CASTSGGARSGNTIYF.

The rearrangement links TRBV15 to TRBJ1-5, with D perhaps matching TRBD1 (5 bases). The CDR3 extends over 17 amino acids. With 0 bases removed from V and 4 bases from J, the gap between germline ends came to 16 bases. Looked up from germline, CDR1 is LNHNV and CDR2 is YYDKDF (reference sequence). The CDR3 protein is CATSRDLWQGRNQPQHF. The CDR3 DNA is TGTGCCACCAGCAGAGATTTGTGGCAGGGAAGGAATCAGCCCCAGCATTTT.

V usage is TRBV24-1 and J usage is TRBJ1-2; D not certain. V lost 9 bases and J 8 bases, leaving 15 bases between the germline ends. The CDR3 extends over 12 amino acids. Per the germline V gene, CDR1 is KGHDR and CDR2 is SFDVKD. This chain's CDR3 is CATQDRTGGYTF. In nucleotides, the CDR3 is TGTGCCACCCAGGACCGAACGGGAGGCTACACCTTC.

The chain links TRBV15 to TRBJ2-5, with 9 bases fitting TRBD2. The V gene's germline CDR1 is LNHNV and CDR2 YYDKDF (reference sequence). The CDR3 has 19 residues. Trimming took 3 bases from V and 1 from J; bases not matched to a gene: 15. The CDR3 here is CATSRRISGGLAAQETQYF. Written as DNA, the CDR3 is TGTGCCACCAGCAGGAGAATTAGCGGGGGACTTGCCGCCCAAGAGACCCAGTACTTC.

The chain combines TRBV18 with TRBJ2-3, with no clear D. Deletions cut 2 bases from V and 0 bases from J, with 9 bases between. CDR3 length: 15 residues. CDR1 is KGHSH, CDR2 LQKENI, per germline. CDR3 nucleotides: TGTGCCAGCTCACCAAAAGGCAGCAGCACAGATACGCAGTATTTT. This codes for CASSPKGSSTDTQYF.

The chain joins TRBV7-3 to TRBJ2-3; a weak D match, TRBD1 (6 bases). CDR1 and CDR2 (germline): SGHTA, FQGTGA. Trimming took 1 base from V and 0 from J, leaving 14 bases between them. The CDR3 is 17 residues long. CDR3 amino acids: CASSLIGGATSTDTQYF. CDR3 in DNA: TGTGCCAGCAGCTTAATTGGGGGCGCAACTAGCACAGATACGCAGTATTTT.

The chain combines TRBV28 with TRBJ2-5; 7 nucleotides match TRBD1. In germline, CDR1 is MDHEN, CDR2 SYDVKM. The CDR3 sequence is 13 residues long. V shed 3 bases, J shed 9 bases, and the junction held 7 bases outside the gene matches. CDR3 sequence (DNA): TGTGCCAGCAGTTTGCATACAGGGGTGGCCCAGTACTTC. Its protein product is CASSLHTGVAQYF.

The J gene is TRBJ2-1, the V gene TRBV5-4; TRBD2 aligns across 10 bases. V dropped 1 base and J dropped 2; count of bases not matched to a gene: 3. CDR1 SGHNT and CDR2 YYREEE come from the germline V gene (reference sequence). The CDR3 contains 16 residues. The CDR3: CASSLKLAGTYNEQFF. CDR3 DNA sequence: TGTGCCAGCAGCTTGAAACTAGCGGGGACCTACAATGAGCAGTTCTTC.

This clone was detected only once. V usage is TRBV18 and J usage is TRBJ1-4; D is undetermined. The CDR3 extends over 17 amino acids. Germline V gene data show CDR1 as KGHSH and CDR2 as LQKENI. The germline V and J ends were trimmed by 3 bases and 4 bases, with 18 bases remaining between them. Here the CDR3 DNA reads TGTGCCAGCTCACCCCGGGCGGCAGACCTTTATAATGAAAAACTGTTTTTT. Its protein is CASSPRAADLYNEKLFF.

The sample holds a few counts of this clone. V is TRBV7-2 and J is TRBJ2-1, with 11 bases matching TRBD1. The CDR3 totals 14 residues. CDR1 is SGHTA and CDR2 is FQGNSA in the germline V gene. J gave up 8 bases and V 5 bases, and 5 bases lay outside the gene matches. Written as DNA, the CDR3 is TGTGCCAGCAGCCGGACAGGGGGCAGCTATGAGCAGTTCTTC. This encodes CASSRTGGSYEQFF.